This entry features one TCR beta chain sequence. These data are taken from a study of blood T cell repertoires in COVID-19. Study context: Nucleic acid was either cDNA or gDNA, and it came from T cells, B-cell-depleted T cells, or PBMCs.

Germline CDR1 reads LNHDA; CDR2 reads SQIVND (reference sequence). The length of the CDR3 is 15 residues. The V and J ends lost 2 bases and 0 bases respectively, with 9 bases between them. Clinical histories supplied by participants themselves formed the basis of cohort assignment. Up to 2 weeks before entering the study, exposed participants had met a COVID-19 case. Per the authors' pipeline: The authors estimated nucleated cell counts from reference gene primer amplification. The method was immunoSEQ multiplex PCR; TCRdb's version includes in-frame clones alone and lacks a portion of them. From that table come the V and J calls and clone size; the DNA was used to work out D and trimming. The sample has approximately 300,000 clones, around 85% seen once; the top ten hold 1.9%.

The TCR comes from a woman under 40 who had been exposed to COVID-19. Sequenced input: PBMCs or T cells enriched from blood (not recorded which). The rearrangement uses TRBV19 and TRBJ2-3; unclear D gene. This CDR3 is CASSIQQPSTDTQYF. The CDR3, as DNA: TGTGCCAGTAGTATACAACAACCTAGCACAGATACGCAGTATTTT.